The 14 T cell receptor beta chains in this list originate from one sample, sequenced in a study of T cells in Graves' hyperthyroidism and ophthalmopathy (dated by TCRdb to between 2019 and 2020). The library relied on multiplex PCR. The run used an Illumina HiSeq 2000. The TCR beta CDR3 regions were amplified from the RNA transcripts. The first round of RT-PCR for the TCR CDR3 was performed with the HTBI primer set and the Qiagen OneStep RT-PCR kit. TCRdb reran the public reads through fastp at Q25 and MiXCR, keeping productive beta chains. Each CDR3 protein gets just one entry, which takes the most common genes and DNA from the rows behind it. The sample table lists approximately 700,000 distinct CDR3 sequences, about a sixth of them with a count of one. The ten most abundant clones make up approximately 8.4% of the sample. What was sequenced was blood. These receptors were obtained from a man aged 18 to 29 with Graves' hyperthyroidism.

The DNA of the CDR3 is TGTGCCAGCAGTGGACAGGGGGCGGACACTGAAGCTTTCTTT. It translates to CASSGQGADTEAFF. This chain joins TRBV6-2 or TRBV6-3 and TRBJ1-1, with 11 bases matching TRBD1. The junction had 2 bases not matched to a gene; V was cut back by 5 bases and J by 3 bases. Germline-derived CDR1 and CDR2 are MNHEY and SVGEGT. The CDR3 length is 14 residues.

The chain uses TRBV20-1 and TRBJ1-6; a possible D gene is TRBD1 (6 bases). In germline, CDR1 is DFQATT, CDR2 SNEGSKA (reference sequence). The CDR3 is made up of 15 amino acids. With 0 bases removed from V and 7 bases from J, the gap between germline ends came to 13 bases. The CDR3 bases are TGCAGTGCTAGAGAAAACAGGGTAGTGAATTCACCCCTCCACTTT. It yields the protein CSARENRVVNSPLHF.

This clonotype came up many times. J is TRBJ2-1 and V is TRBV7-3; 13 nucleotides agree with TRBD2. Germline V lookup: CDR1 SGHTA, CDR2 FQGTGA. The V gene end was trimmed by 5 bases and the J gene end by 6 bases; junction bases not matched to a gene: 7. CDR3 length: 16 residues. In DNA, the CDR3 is TGTGCCAGCAGCCCAACTAGCGGGAGGGGGGGCAATGAGCAGTTCTTC. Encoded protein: CASSPTSGRGGNEQFF.

As DNA, the CDR3 is TGTGCCACCAGTGAAGAGGGATATGGCTACACCTTC. This codes for CATSEEGYGYTF. The J gene is TRBJ1-2, the V gene TRBV24-1; D is uncertain. The CDR3 is 12 amino acids. V lost 4 bases and J lost 5, with 7 bases in between. Per the germline V gene, CDR1 is KGHDR and CDR2 is SFDVKD.

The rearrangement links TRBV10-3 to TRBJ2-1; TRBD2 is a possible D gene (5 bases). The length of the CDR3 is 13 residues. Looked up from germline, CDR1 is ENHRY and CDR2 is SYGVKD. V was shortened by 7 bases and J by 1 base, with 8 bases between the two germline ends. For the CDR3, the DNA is TGTGCCATCACTCGGGAATCCTACAATGAGCAGTTCTTC. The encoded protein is CAITRESYNEQFF.

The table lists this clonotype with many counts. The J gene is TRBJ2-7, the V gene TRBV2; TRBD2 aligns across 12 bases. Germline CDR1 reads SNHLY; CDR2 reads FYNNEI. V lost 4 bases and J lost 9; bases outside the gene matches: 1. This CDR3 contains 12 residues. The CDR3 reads CASSGTSGAQYF. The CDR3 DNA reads TGTGCCAGCAGTGGGACTAGCGGGGCGCAGTACTTC.

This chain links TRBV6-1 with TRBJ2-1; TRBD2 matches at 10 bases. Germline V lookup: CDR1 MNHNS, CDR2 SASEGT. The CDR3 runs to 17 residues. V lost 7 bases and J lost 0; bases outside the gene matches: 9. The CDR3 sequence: CASTKKASGSSYNEQFF. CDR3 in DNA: TGTGCCAGCACAAAAAAGGCTAGCGGGAGCTCCTACAATGAGCAGTTCTTC.

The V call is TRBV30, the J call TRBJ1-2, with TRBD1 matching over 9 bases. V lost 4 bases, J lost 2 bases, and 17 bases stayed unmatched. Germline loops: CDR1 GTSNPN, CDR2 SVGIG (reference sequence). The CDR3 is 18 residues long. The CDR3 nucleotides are TGTGCCTGGATTCATCCGGGACAGGGACTACAGTCCAACTATGGCTACACCTTC. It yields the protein CAWIHPGQGLQSNYGYTF.

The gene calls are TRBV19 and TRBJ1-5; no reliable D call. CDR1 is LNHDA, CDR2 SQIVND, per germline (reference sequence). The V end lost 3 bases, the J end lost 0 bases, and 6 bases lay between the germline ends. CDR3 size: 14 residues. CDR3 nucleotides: TGTGCCAGTAGTATCCCCTATAGCAATCAGCCCCAGCATTTT. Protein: CASSIPYSNQPQHF.

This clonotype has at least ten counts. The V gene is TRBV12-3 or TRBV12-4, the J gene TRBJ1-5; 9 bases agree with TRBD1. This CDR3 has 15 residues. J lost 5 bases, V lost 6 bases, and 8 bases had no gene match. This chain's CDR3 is CASSHRTGVDQPQHF. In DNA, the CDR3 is TGTGCCAGCAGCCACCGGACAGGGGTGGATCAGCCCCAGCATTTT.

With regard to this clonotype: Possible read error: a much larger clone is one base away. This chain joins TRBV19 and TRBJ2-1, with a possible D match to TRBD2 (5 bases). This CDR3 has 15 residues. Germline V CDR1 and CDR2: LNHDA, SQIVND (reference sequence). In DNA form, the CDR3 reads TGTGCCGGTAGTATCGTAAGCGGCTCCTACAATGAGCAGTTCTTC. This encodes CAGSIVSGSYNEQFF.

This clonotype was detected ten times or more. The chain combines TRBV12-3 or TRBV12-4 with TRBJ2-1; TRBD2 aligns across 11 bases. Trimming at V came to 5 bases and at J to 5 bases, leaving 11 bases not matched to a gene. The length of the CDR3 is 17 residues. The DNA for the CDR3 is TGTGCCAGCAGTCCCGAAATACTAGCGGGGGATAACAATGAGCAGTTCTTC. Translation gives CASSPEILAGDNNEQFF.

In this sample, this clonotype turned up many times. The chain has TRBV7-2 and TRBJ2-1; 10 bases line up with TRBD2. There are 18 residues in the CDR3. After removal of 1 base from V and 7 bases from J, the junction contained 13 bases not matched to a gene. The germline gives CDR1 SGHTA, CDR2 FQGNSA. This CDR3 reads CASSLGPRLAGVGNEQFF. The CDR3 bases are TGTGCCAGCAGCTTAGGACCCCGTCTAGCGGGAGTCGGGAATGAGCAGTTCTTC.

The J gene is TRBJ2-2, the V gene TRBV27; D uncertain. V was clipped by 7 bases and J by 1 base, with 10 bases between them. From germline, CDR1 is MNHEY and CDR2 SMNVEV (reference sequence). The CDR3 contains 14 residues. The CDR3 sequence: CASTLMRNTGELFF. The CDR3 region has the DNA TGTGCCAGCACCTTAATGCGGAACACCGGGGAGCTGTTTTTT.